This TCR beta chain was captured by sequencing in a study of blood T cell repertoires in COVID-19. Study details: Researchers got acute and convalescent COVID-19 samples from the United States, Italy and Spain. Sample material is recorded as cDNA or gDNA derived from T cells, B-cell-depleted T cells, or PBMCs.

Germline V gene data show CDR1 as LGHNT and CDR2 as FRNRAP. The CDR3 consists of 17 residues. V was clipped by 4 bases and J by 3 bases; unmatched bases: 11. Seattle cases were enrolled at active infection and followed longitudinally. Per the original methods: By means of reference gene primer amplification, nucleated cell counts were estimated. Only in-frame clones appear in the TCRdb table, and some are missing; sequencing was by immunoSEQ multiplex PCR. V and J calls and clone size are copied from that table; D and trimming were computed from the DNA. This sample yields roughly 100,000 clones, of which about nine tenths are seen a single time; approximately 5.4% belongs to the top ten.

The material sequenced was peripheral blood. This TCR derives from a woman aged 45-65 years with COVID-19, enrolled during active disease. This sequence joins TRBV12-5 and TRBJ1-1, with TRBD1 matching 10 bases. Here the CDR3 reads CASGSIGQGVSYTEAFF. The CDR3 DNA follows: TGTGCTAGTGGTTCAATAGGACAGGGGGTCTCGTACACTGAAGCTTTCTTT.